One and the same sample provided the 8 T cell receptor beta chains below, sequenced in a study of technical replicates of blood from a handful of donors. This table comes from immunoSEQ multiplex PCR, and its TCRdb copy is limited to in-frame clones, with some not included. The sample includes 75,000 to 95,000 clones, around 94% of them seen just once. The sequencing input was T cells isolated from PBMCs. The receptor source for this set is a human donor in good health.

The chain carries TRBV7-3 and TRBJ1-1; D not certain. With 5 bases removed from V and 5 bases from J, the gap between germline ends came to 15 bases. The CDR3 covers 14 residues. Germline CDR1 reads SGHTA; CDR2 reads FQGTGA. CDR3 in DNA: TGTGCCAGCAGCCCCAGTACCCTGAGGACTGAAGCTTTCTTT. The encoded protein is CASSPSTLRTEAFF. Full variable domain (remainder filled in from reference TRBV7-3 and TRBJ1-1): GAGVSQTPSNKVTEKGKYVELRCDPISGHTALYWYRQSLGQGPEFLIYFQGTGAADDSGLPNDRFFAVRPEGSVSTLKIQRTERGDSAVYLCASSPSTLRTEAFFGQGTRLTVV.

This clone has a single count. V usage is TRBV4-2 and J usage is TRBJ2-5; tentatively, D is TRBD1 (6 bases). Germline assignment: CDR1 LGHNA and CDR2 YNFKEQ. V lost 0 bases to trimming and J lost 5 bases, with 16 bases between them. The CDR3 is made up of 16 amino acids. The CDR3 bases are TGTGCCAGCAGCCAAGAGTCAACAGGGACGGGGGAGACCCAGTACTTC. This gives the protein CASSQESTGTGETQYF.

The rearrangement joins TRBV9 to TRBJ2-7, with D hard to call. Germline V gives CDR1 SGDLS, CDR2 YYNGEE. Trimming took off 3 bases at V and 3 bases at J, with 19 bases between the two ends. This CDR3 has 16 amino acids. The CDR3, as DNA: TGTGCCAGCAGCGCTGGAGAAGGTACCAACCGCTACGAGCAGTACTTC. Protein: CASSAGEGTNRYEQYF.

The V gene is TRBV11-2, the J gene TRBJ1-3; a possible D gene is TRBD1 (6 bases). The CDR3 runs 15 residues. V was shortened by 2 bases and J by 11 bases, with 19 bases between the two germline ends. CDR1 and CDR2 (germline): SGHAT, FQNNGV. CDR3 DNA sequence: TGTGCCAGCAGCTTAAACTCAGGGGCCTATGTCCCCATATATTTT. Its protein product is CASSLNSGAYVPIYF.

The chain uses TRBV11-3 and TRBJ1-2; no clear D. The germline CDR1 and CDR2 sequences are SGHNT and YENEEA. The length of the CDR3 is 10 residues. V dropped 3 bases and J dropped 8 bases, with 4 bases sitting between them. Written as DNA, the CDR3 is TGTGCCAGCAGCTTTCGGGGCTACACCTTC. It is translated as CASSFRGYTF.

The chain has TRBV30 and TRBJ2-3; 8 positions agree with TRBD1. The CDR3 runs to 15 residues. The V gene end was trimmed by 2 bases and the J gene end by 4 bases; junction bases not matched to a gene: 8. CDR1 GTSNPN and CDR2 SVGIG come from the germline V gene (reference sequence). The CDR3 loop is CAWSTGQGAADTQYF. The CDR3 region has the DNA TGTGCCTGGAGTACGGGGCAGGGGGCTGCAGATACGCAGTATTTT.

The rearrangement uses TRBV6-5 and TRBJ2-7; the D gene is possibly TRBD1 (6 bases). Between the trimmed V and J ends, which lost 2 bases and 5 bases, there was a span of 16 bases. The CDR3 length is 15 residues. Germline V lookup: CDR1 MNHEY, CDR2 SVGAGI. CDR3 protein: CASSYQGQPPNEQYF. CDR3 bases: TGTGCCAGCAGTTACCAGGGACAACCCCCAAACGAGCAGTACTTC.

In its sample, this clone was seen once. The J gene is TRBJ1-2, the V gene TRBV4-2; 8 nucleotides match TRBD1. The V gene's germline CDR1 is LGHNA and CDR2 YNFKEQ. Trimming took 2 bases from V and 8 from J; bases not matched to a gene: 10. The CDR3 contains 15 residues. CDR3 coding DNA: TGTGCCAGCAGCCAATTGGGACAGGCCTTCGGGGGCTACACCTTC. Protein sequence: CASSQLGQAFGGYTF.